Shown below are 22 T cell receptor beta chains from a single sample sequenced in a study of blood T cells in healthy people across ages. Primed by a sample-barcoded 5' primer and a J-beta primer mix, a second PCR proceeded for roughly 7 to 12 cycles. TCRdb independently ran MiXCR on the 5' RACE reads; one entry per CDR3 protein. The sample consists of about 780,000 distinct CDR3 sequences, about 42% of them appearing once. The sequenced sample was blood. These TCRs come from a man older than 75 in good health.

This clonotype was observed a few times. The chain uses TRBV28 and TRBJ2-4; 11 nucleotides match TRBD2. The length of the CDR3 is 17 residues. V gave up 3 bases and J gave up 3 bases; unmatched junction bases: 7. Germline V gene data show CDR1 as MDHEN and CDR2 as SYDVKM. CDR3 nucleotides: TGTGCCAGCAGTTTTAGCGGGGGGGGTAAGGGCAAAAACATTCAGTACTTC. Protein sequence: CASSFSGGGKGKNIQYF.

This clonotype was detected ten times or more. The chain carries TRBV24-1 and TRBJ2-5; 8 nucleotides align to TRBD1. Germline V gives CDR1 KGHDR, CDR2 SFDVKD. The CDR3 has 15 amino acids. Germline trimming cut 5 bases from V and 3 bases from J; bases unmatched to any gene: 7. CDR3 DNA sequence: TGTGCCACCAGTGCTCCAGGGGGCATGGAAGAGACCCAGTACTTC. It yields the protein CATSAPGGMEETQYF.

This clonotype was observed many times. V is TRBV20-1 and J is TRBJ2-5, with TRBD2 as a possible D gene (5 bases). V lost 3 bases and J 11 bases, leaving 19 bases between the germline ends. Germline CDR1 and CDR2: DFQATT and SNEGSKA (reference sequence). The CDR3 sequence is 13 residues long. This chain's CDR3 is CSASWQEVNEQYF. CDR3 DNA: TGCAGTGCTAGTTGGCAGGAGGTCAATGAGCAGTACTTC.

Many counts were recorded for this clonotype. The chain combines TRBV20-1 with TRBJ2-7; 7 bases are shared with TRBD2. The J segment lost 5 bases and the V segment lost 5 bases, leaving 12 bases of the junction unmatched. CDR1 is DFQATT and CDR2 is SNEGSKA in the germline V gene (reference sequence). CDR3 length equals 14 residues. The CDR3 region has the DNA TGCAGTGCTGTGGGGCTAGCGGAAATCAACGAGCAGTACTTC. Translating it yields CSAVGLAEINEQYF.

The chain is built from TRBV30 and TRBJ1-6; tentatively, D is TRBD1 (5 bases). V was clipped by 7 bases and J by 9 bases, with 19 bases between them. Germline CDR1 reads GTSNPN; CDR2 reads SVGIG (reference sequence). The CDR3 is made up of 14 amino acids. The CDR3 DNA is TGTGCCTCCCGGGGCCTCTCCGACGGTTCACCCCTCCACTTT. Translated, it gives CASRGLSDGSPLHF.

V is TRBV7-2 and J is TRBJ2-7; TRBD2 might be the D (6 bases). CDR1 and CDR2 from the germline V gene are SGHTA and FQGNSA. V lost 5 bases and J 0 bases, leaving 14 bases between the germline ends. The CDR3 length is 15 residues. The CDR3 sequence: CASSPAGRSSYEQYF. The CDR3 DNA sequence: TGTGCCAGCAGCCCTGCGGGACGGAGCTCCTACGAGCAGTACTTC.

This clonotype occurred a few times. The rearrangement links TRBV3-1 to TRBJ2-5; unclear D gene. V was trimmed by 2 bases and J by 2 bases, leaving 9 bases between them. From germline, CDR1 is LGHDT and CDR2 YNNKEL (reference sequence). This CDR3 spans 14 amino acids. CDR3 sequence: CASSQRPGQETQYF. CDR3 sequence (DNA): TGTGCCAGCAGCCAAAGGCCAGGACAAGAGACCCAGTACTTC.

In this sample, this clonotype turned up many times. This rearrangement joins TRBV29-1 to TRBJ2-1, with 8 bases lining up with TRBD2. The ends lost 3 bases at V and 9 bases at J; junction bases unmatched: 13. Per the germline V gene, CDR1 is SQVTM and CDR2 is ANQGSEA. This CDR3 has 15 amino acids. CDR3 coding DNA: TGCAGCGTTGATGTTGGGGGTAGCGGGAAAAGTGAGCAGTTCTTC. Its translation: CSVDVGGSGKSEQFF.

The V gene is TRBV7-9, the J gene TRBJ2-7; D not certain. V lost 1 base to trimming and J lost 0 bases, with 10 bases between them. The germline CDR1 and CDR2 sequences are SEHNR and FQNEAQ (reference sequence). The CDR3 is 15 residues long. CDR3 nucleotide sequence: TGTGCCAGCAGCTTAGAAAGGGAATCCTCCTACGAGCAGTACTTC. As protein: CASSLERESSYEQYF.

The chain has TRBV6-5 and TRBJ2-7; D remains ambiguous. The CDR3 extends over 12 amino acids. Germline CDR1 and CDR2: MNHEY and SVGAGI. The V end was cut by 10 bases, the J end by 5 bases, with 15 bases between. CDR3 amino acids: CAITNQKHEQYF. The DNA for the CDR3 is TGTGCCATCACCAACCAGAAGCACGAGCAGTACTTC.

V usage is TRBV20-1 and J usage is TRBJ2-3; 7 positions agree with TRBD2. The CDR3 has 13 residues. V gave up 5 bases and J gave up 0 bases; unmatched junction bases: 2. The germline gives CDR1 DFQATT, CDR2 SNEGSKA (reference sequence). CDR3 loop: CSAREVSTDTQYF. The DNA of the CDR3 is TGCAGTGCTCGGGAGGTTAGCACAGATACGCAGTATTTT.

The chain employs TRBV29-1 and TRBJ1-1; 9 positions match TRBD1. This CDR3 spans 14 amino acids. Germline CDR1 SQVTM, CDR2 ANQGSEA. V lost 4 bases and J lost 5; bases outside the gene matches: 8. The CDR3 region is CSVGEGQGVTEAFF. The CDR3 coding sequence is TGCAGCGTTGGAGAGGGACAGGGTGTAACTGAAGCTTTCTTT.

The V and J genes are TRBV12-3 or TRBV12-4 and TRBJ1-1, with D hard to call. Trimming cost V 7 bases and J 1 base, with 13 bases left between them. The CDR3 consists of 14 residues. The CDR3 DNA is TGTGCCAGCACCCCACGGCAGGAGAACACTGAAGCTTTCTTT. This gives the protein CASTPRQENTEAFF.

This clonotype was detected a few times. The rearrangement uses TRBV12-3 or TRBV12-4 and TRBJ2-3; D perhaps matches TRBD2 (5 bases). There are 14 residues in the CDR3. Trimming removed 2 bases from V and 4 bases from J, with 10 bases in between. CDR3 coding DNA: TGTGCCAGCAGTTTAAACGTGGGAGCAGATACGCAGTATTTT. As protein: CASSLNVGADTQYF.

This clonotype has only a few counts. A much larger clonotype is one base distant, so this may be a read error. The V gene is TRBV5-1, the J gene TRBJ2-5; the D call may be TRBD1 or TRBD2 (5 bases each). This CDR3 is 15 amino acids long. Trimming cost V 2 bases and J 11 bases, with 22 bases left between them. Germline V CDR1 and CDR2: SGHRS, YFSETQ. CDR3 residues: CASSFDRGASNEQYF. CDR3 nucleotides: TGCGCCAGCAGCTTCGATCGGGGCGCAAGCAATGAGCAGTACTTC.

This clonotype was picked up a small number of times. The CDR3, as DNA: TGTGCCAGCAGTAGGTGGACAGGGGTATTGAATGAGCAGTTCTTC. Its translation is CASSRWTGVLNEQFF. This chain links TRBV27 with TRBJ2-1; 9 bases fit TRBD1. The CDR3 extends over 15 amino acids. Germline V gene data show CDR1 as MNHEY and CDR2 as SMNVEV (reference sequence). V shed 5 bases, J shed 7 bases, and the junction held 9 bases outside the gene matches.

This clonotype was picked up many times. The chain is built from TRBV10-3 and TRBJ2-3; D unclear. Per the germline V gene, CDR1 is ENHRY and CDR2 is SYGVKD. This CDR3 spans 12 amino acids. V lost 2 bases and J lost 6, with 6 bases in between. This chain's CDR3 is CAISEPGDTQYF. The CDR3 DNA reads as TGTGCCATCAGTGAGCCCGGCGATACGCAGTATTTT.

The genes are TRBV14 and TRBJ2-7; D gene unclear. The germline V gene has CDR1 SGHDN and CDR2 FVKESK. V lost 4 bases, J lost 3 bases, and 13 bases lay in between. This CDR3 is built from 14 residues. CDR3 DNA sequence: TGTGCCAGCAGCCCCGGTCGGGCCCACTACGAGCAGTACTTC. Its protein is CASSPGRAHYEQYF.

Worth noting for this clonotype: Possible read error: a much larger clone is one base away. This chain joins TRBV11-3 and TRBJ2-1; D could derive from TRBD1 or TRBD2 (6 bases each). The closer fit of TRBJ2-7 to the DNA end suggests the J call may be wrong. Germline V gene sequence: CDR1 SGHNT, CDR2 YENEEA. The CDR3 length is 14 residues. Here the CDR3 DNA reads TGTGCCAGCAGCTTAATGAGGGGGGCCAATGAGCAGTACTTC. Translation: CASSLMRGANEQYF.

At least ten counts were recorded for this clonotype. The V gene is TRBV11-3, the J gene TRBJ2-1; 7 bases fit TRBD2. J lost 3 bases, V lost 2 bases, and 4 bases had no gene match. Germline CDR1 reads SGHNT; CDR2 reads YENEEA. CDR3 length: 15 amino acids. The CDR3 loop is CASSLRREGYNEQFF. CDR3 DNA: TGTGCCAGCAGCTTAAGGAGGGAGGGCTACAATGAGCAGTTCTTC.

The CDR3 region is CASSKLEKVYFLWSTDTQYF. The CDR3 DNA reads TGTGCCAGCAGCAAATTAGAGAAAGTATACTTCTTATGGAGCACAGATACGCAGTATTTT. J is TRBJ2-3 and V is TRBV21-1. TRBV21-1 is a pseudogene segment. There are 20 residues in the CDR3.

J is TRBJ2-7 and V is TRBV5-1, with D perhaps TRBD1 (6 bases). The ends were cut back, 2 bases at V and 2 bases at J, with 20 bases in the middle. Germline lookup yields CDR1 SGHRS and CDR2 YFSETQ. The CDR3 has 17 residues. CDR3 DNA sequence: TGCGCCAGCAGCTTCATCGGGATAGGGGGAGATGCCTACGAGCAGTACTTC. Amino acid sequence: CASSFIGIGGDAYEQYF.